This TCR beta chain was recovered during a study of T cells in Graves' hyperthyroidism and ophthalmopathy. Regions amplified from RNA transcripts were the TCR beta CDR3 regions. First-round RT-PCR targeting the TCR CDR3 was performed with the HTBI primer set. TCRdb redid the calling of the multiplex PCR reads with MiXCR, one entry per CDR3 protein. The repertoire holds 550,000 to 600,000 distinct CDR3 sequences, around 15% seen once, with approximately 20% in the top ten. This clonotype came up many times. With 5 bases removed from V and 1 base from J, the gap between germline ends came to 27 bases. CDR3 length: 20 amino acids. The germline V gene encodes CDR1 SGHTA and CDR2 FQGNSA. Graves' hyperthyroidism was deemed stable given no ophthalmopathy progression within 18 months.

The source of this sequence is a woman under 30 with Graves' hyperthyroidism. Sample: blood. This sequence joins TRBV7-2 and TRBJ2-1, with D perhaps matching TRBD2 (7 bases). The CDR3 bases are TGTGCCAGCAGCGAACCCGACTCCGGGGGGCAACATATATCCTACAATGAGCAGTTCTTC. Translated: CASSEPDSGGQHISYNEQFF.